These T cell receptor beta chains were read from a single sample in a study of blood T cells in healthy people across ages. In TCRdb, the 5' RACE reads were re-called with MiXCR into one record per CDR3 protein. The repertoire includes some 1.5 million distinct CDR3 sequences, about 28% of them detected once, and about 7.7% sits in the top ten. Specimen: blood. The source is a woman aged 30 to 39 in good health. Each CDR3 is given with its conserved first and last residue. Each record gives: V gene, clone size, J gene, D gene, CDR3 DNA, CDR3 protein. The D gene is left open where the match is weak. Clone size, where shown, is once, few, many, or a class for clones that have expanded.

TRBV28	.	TRBJ2-7	.	TGTGCCAGCAGTTTCGGCGCAGGGTGGCGGCCCTACGAGCAGTACTTC	CASSFGAGWRPYEQYF
TRBV6-5	.	TRBJ2-3	.	TGTGCCAGCAGTTACGGACTCGGAGCCGATACGCAGTATTTT	CASSYGLGADTQYF
TRBV7-2	.	TRBJ1-4	TRBD1	TGTGCCAGCAGCTTAGCGACAGGGCAGTCCAACTTGGGTAATGAAAAACTGTTTTTT	CASSLATGQSNLGNEKLFF
TRBV10-3	few	TRBJ1-1	.	TGTGCCACCCTGGACCCGACGAACACTGAAGCTTTCTTT	CATLDPTNTEAFF
TRBV5-4	.	TRBJ2-1	.	TGTGCCAGCAGTTCTCGGGGCCAGAATGAGCAGTTCTTC	CASSSRGQNEQFF
TRBV5-1	.	TRBJ1-2	.	TGCGCCAGCAGCGTGTCACCTGAGGCCCCGGATGGCTACACCTTC	CASSVSPEAPDGYTF
TRBV12-3/TRBV12-4	.	TRBJ2-7	TRBD2	TGTACCAGCAGTTTTCGCGGGAGCGCCTACGAGCAGTACTTC	CTSSFRGSAYEQYF
TRBV27	.	TRBJ1-1	TRBD1	TGTGCCAGCAGCCGGGACAGGGGCGCCTCTGAAGCTTTCTTT	CASSRDRGASEAFF
TRBV28	.	TRBJ2-5	TRBD2	TGTGGGACTGCACTAGGGACTAGCTGTCAGTACTTC	CGTALGTSCQYF
TRBV7-2	.	TRBJ2-3	TRBD2	TGTGCCAGCAGCACCGACGCAGCGGGAGGGACAGATACGCAGTATTTT	CASSTDAAGGTDTQYF
TRBV7-2	many	TRBJ2-7	.	TGTGCCAGCAGCCCCTATCCCGGGACATCCTCCTACGAGCAGTACTTC	CASSPYPGTSSYEQYF
TRBV12-3/TRBV12-4	many	TRBJ2-7	.	TGTGCCAGCAGCATATCCGAGGGGGGTGTCGGGCAGTACTTC	CASSISEGGVGQYF
TRBV21-1	few	TRBJ2-7	.	TGTGCCAGGCCTGGACAGGCGATCTACGAGCAGTACTTC	CARPGQAIYEQYF
TRBV14	.	TRBJ2-1	.	TGTGCCAGCAGCCAAGATTCGACTAACAATGAGCAGTTCTTC	CASSQDSTNNEQFF
TRBV27	.	TRBJ1-5	TRBD1	TGTGCCAGCAGTGCCTCCGGACAGGGGCCCCCGAATCAGCCCCAGCATTTT	CASSASGQGPPNQPQHF
TRBV10-3	many	TRBJ2-1	TRBD2	TGTGCCACAGGACTAGCGGGTTACAATGAGCAGTTCTTC	CATGLAGYNEQFF
TRBV20-1	few	TRBJ2-7	TRBD2	TGCAGTGCTCCCCGGACTAGCGGCTACGAGCAGTACTTC	CSAPRTSGYEQYF
TRBV5-4	.	TRBJ2-3	.	TGTGCCAGCAGCTACTACGGACGCACAGATACGCAGTATTTT	CASSYYGRTDTQYF
TRBV18	.	TRBJ1-2	TRBD1	TGTGCCAGCTCATCCGGGACAGGGGGCGATAAGGATGGCTACACCTTC	CASSSGTGGDKDGYTF
TRBV7-6	.	TRBJ2-1	.	TGTGCCAGCAGCGATCCTCGGGGTCGGCAGTACAATGAGCAGTTCTTC	CASSDPRGRQYNEQFF
TRBV18	once	TRBJ1-1	.	TGTGCCAGCTCACGTACAGGGAGGGAGAACACTGAAGCTTTCTTT	CASSRTGRENTEAFF
TRBV4-1	few	TRBJ2-3	TRBD2	TGCGCCGGCAGCCCCCGGGGGGGGGCAGGCACAGATACGCAGTATTTT	CAGSPRGGAGTDTQYF
TRBV7-2	few	TRBJ2-1	.	TGTGCCAGCAGCTACCTTAGCGCCCGTATATACAATGAGCAGTTCTTC	CASSYLSARIYNEQFF
TRBV20-1	many	TRBJ2-5	TRBD2	TGCAGTGCTAGGAGCGGGGCCGGGGGTCCTCAAGAGACCCAGTACTTC	CSARSGAGGPQETQYF
TRBV6-1	.	TRBJ2-7	.	TGTGCCAGCAGTGAAGCGCCTGGGGCAGGGTATCAGCAGTACTTC	CASSEAPGAGYQQYF
TRBV11-2	.	TRBJ2-5	.	TGTGCCAGCAGCTTACGCCGGGACCCAGGCAGGGAGACCCAGTACTTC	CASSLRRDPGRETQYF
TRBV7-9	few	TRBJ2-1	.	TGTGCCAGCAGCCGTCTCTGGGATGGGCAGTTCTTC	CASSRLWDGQFF
TRBV6-6	many	TRBJ2-7	.	TGTGCCAGCAGTTACTCGAACCCCTACGAGCAGTACTTC	CASSYSNPYEQYF
TRBV2	.	TRBJ2-7	TRBD2	TGTGCCAGCAGTTCCGCACTAGCGGGAGGGTCCTACGAGCAGTACTTC	CASSSALAGGSYEQYF
TRBV7-9	.	TRBJ1-2	.	TGTGCCAGCAGCTTAGCGCCGGGATACTCTAACTATGGCTACACCTTC	CASSLAPGYSNYGYTF
TRBV20-1	.	TRBJ1-1	.	TGCAGTACGATGCCGGGACTGCTGAACACTGAAGCTTTCTTT	CSTMPGLLNTEAFF
TRBV4-1	many	TRBJ2-5	.	TGCGCCAGCAGCCAAGGCCCCGAGGTGGAGACCCAGTACTTC	CASSQGPEVETQYF
TRBV29-1	many	TRBJ2-5	TRBD2	TGCAGCGTTGAAGGGCAGGGAGGGCAAGAGACCCAGTACTTC	CSVEGQGGQETQYF
TRBV9	many	TRBJ2-5	.	TGTGCCAGCAGCGTGAGCGCCGGACAGCGAGCGCAAGAGACCCAGTACTTC	CASSVSAGQRAQETQYF
TRBV12-3/TRBV12-4	.	TRBJ2-1	.	TGTGCCAGCAGTTATGGGGGGCTGGGCGAGCAGTTCTTC	CASSYGGLGEQFF
TRBV10-3	.	TRBJ1-5	.	TGTGCCATCAGGTCGCAGGGCGCCAATCAGCCCCAGCATTTT	CAIRSQGANQPQHF
TRBV27	many	TRBJ1-5	.	TGTGCCAGCAGTTTTAGGGTAGGCCAGCCCCAGCATTTT	CASSFRVGQPQHF
TRBV5-1	.	TRBJ1-1	.	TGCGCCAGCAGCTTCGGATACAGGGATGGCACTGAAGCTTTCTTT	CASSFGYRDGTEAFF
TRBV2	few	TRBJ2-5	.	TGTGCCAGCAGTGACCTTGACAGAATACTCGATGGTCAGACCCAGTACTTC	CASSDLDRILDGQTQYF
TRBV5-6	few	TRBJ2-7	.	TGTGCCAGCAGCCTTGGGGTGGTCAACTACGAGCAGTACTTC	CASSLGVVNYEQYF
TRBV29-1	.	TRBJ2-1	TRBD2	TGCAGCGTTGAAAGGAGGGTGGGGACTAGCGGCGACAATGAGCAGTTCTTC	CSVERRVGTSGDNEQFF
TRBV2	few	TRBJ1-2	.	TGTGCCAGCAGTGAAAGTGGAGTCAACTATGGCTACACCTTC	CASSESGVNYGYTF
TRBV5-1	.	TRBJ2-7	.	TGCGCCAGCATTATCCCGGAGAACGCCTACGAGCAGTACTTC	CASIIPENAYEQYF
TRBV7-6	.	TRBJ2-7	.	TGTGCCAGCAGCCGGACCTCCTCCCCTTTGGGGGAGCAGTACTTC	CASSRTSSPLGEQYF
TRBV24-1	.	TRBJ2-7	TRBD2	TGTGCCACCAGTGCTTCCGGGACTAGCGGCAATGAGCAGTACTTC	CATSASGTSGNEQYF
TRBV19	.	TRBJ1-5	.	TGTGCCAGTAATCTGAGGAGGGCCAATCAGCCCCAGCATTTT	CASNLRRANQPQHF
TRBV11-2	many	TRBJ2-1	.	TGTGCCAGCAGCCTCGGAGGGGGAACTGAGGTAAATGAGCAGTTCTTC	CASSLGGGTEVNEQFF
TRBV5-1	few	TRBJ2-5	.	TGCGCCAGCAGCGGGGATGTAGAGACCCAGTACTTC	CASSGDVETQYF
TRBV5-1	few	TRBJ1-6	.	TGCGCCAGCAGCTTGTCGGCAGGGGTTAGATCACCCCTCCACTTT	CASSLSAGVRSPLHF
TRBV28	.	TRBJ2-7	.	TGTGTCAGCAGTTTCCCCCAGAGAGAGCAGTACTTC	CVSSFPQREQYF
TRBV28	once	TRBJ1-5	.	TGTGCCAGCAGCGCAGCGGGGGAGGGCAATCAGCCCCAGCATTTT	CASSAAGEGNQPQHF
TRBV7-2	.	TRBJ1-5	TRBD1	TGTGCCAGCAGCGCCAGTGGGGACAGGGATCAGCCCCAGCATTTT	CASSASGDRDQPQHF
TRBV24-1	.	TRBJ2-1	TRBD2	TGTGCCACCAGTGACGAGACTAGCGGGGGGGAGGATGAGCAGTTCTTC	CATSDETSGGEDEQFF
TRBV5-1	.	TRBJ2-5	TRBD2	TGCGCCAGCAGCTGGACTAGCGGGGGCAAAGAGACCCAGTACTTC	CASSWTSGGKETQYF
TRBV4-1	many	TRBJ2-7	.	TGCGCCAGCGGTTACCCCGGTAGTAGCTCCTACGAGCAGTACTTC	CASGYPGSSSYEQYF
TRBV4-1	many	TRBJ1-2	.	TGCGCCAGCAGCCAAGATTCGGCAGGGGTCTATGGCTACACCTTC	CASSQDSAGVYGYTF
TRBV2	.	TRBJ1-1	.	TGTGCCAGCAGTGAAGAATTCCTCACGAACACTGAAGCTTTCTTT	CASSEEFLTNTEAFF
TRBV29-1	.	TRBJ2-7	.	TGCAGCGTTGAAGTCAGAGAGAAGAACTACGAGCAGTACTTC	CSVEVREKNYEQYF
TRBV12-3/TRBV12-4	few	TRBJ1-2	.	TGTGCCAGCACCCGCCGAGGCTATGGCTACACCTTC	CASTRRGYGYTF